A single sample is the source of the 2 T cell receptor beta chains below, sequenced in a study of cytotoxic CD8 clonotypes in ibrutinib-treated CLL. Repertoires were generated with immunoSEQ multiplex PCR, while TCRdb's copy carries only in-frame clones and drops some. Among some 130,000 clones listed, around 84% were seen once. The source material was PBMCs, sampled after 24 months of ibrutinib treatment. These TCRs come from a human donor with chronic lymphocytic leukemia.

The chain has TRBV10-3 and TRBJ2-5, with no clear D. Germline V lookup: CDR1 ENHRY, CDR2 SYGVKD. Between the trimmed V and J ends, which lost 3 bases and 6 bases, there was a span of 8 bases. CDR3 length equals 12 residues. The CDR3 sequence is CAISDGSQTQYF. The CDR3, as DNA: TGTGCCATCAGTGACGGCAGTCAGACCCAGTACTTC.

This clone was observed a handful of times. J is TRBJ1-5 and V is TRBV7-8; perhaps TRBD1 as D (6 bases). CDR3 length: 14 amino acids. V lost 1 base and J 6 bases, leaving 10 bases between the germline ends. The germline gives CDR1 SGHVS, CDR2 FQNEAQ. The CDR3 nucleotides are TGTGCCAGCAGCTTAGACAGGGCAGGTCAGCCCCAGCATTTT. This codes for CASSLDRAGQPQHF.